The 5 T cell receptor beta chains presented below share a single source sample, sequenced in a study of blood T cells in healthy people across ages. For the second PCR, which ran for roughly 7 to 11 cycles, a sample-barcoded 5' primer and a J-beta primer mix were used. From the 5' RACE reads, TCRdb called clonotypes with MiXCR, one entry per CDR3 protein. The data show 920,000 or so distinct CDR3 sequences, 35% to 55% seen once. The specimen was blood. The receptor source for this set is a woman aged 55-75 years in good health.

This clonotype has ten or more counts. J is TRBJ2-1 and V is TRBV10-3, with 7 positions matching TRBD2. The germline V gene encodes CDR1 ENHRY and CDR2 SYGVKD. V gave up 4 bases and J gave up 5 bases; unmatched junction bases: 2. The length of the CDR3 is 13 residues. CDR3 coding DNA: TGTGCCATCAGTGGGGACTACAACAATGAGCAGTTCTTC. It codes for CAISGDYNNEQFF.

The chain employs TRBV29-1 and TRBJ1-1; 11 bases are shared with TRBD1. Germline assignment: CDR1 SQVTM and CDR2 ANQGSEA. V trimming: 6 bases; J trimming: 6 bases; junction bases outside the gene matches: 6. The CDR3 is made up of 13 amino acids. The CDR3 reads CSVYGQGASEAFF. In DNA, the CDR3 is TGCAGCGTCTACGGACAGGGGGCCTCTGAAGCTTTCTTT.

This chain joins TRBV15 and TRBJ2-1; D might be TRBD2 (5 bases). Germline V CDR1 and CDR2: LNHNV, YYDKDF (reference sequence). This CDR3 is 15 amino acids long. Trimming left V 6 bases short and J 10 bases short, with 22 bases between. As DNA, the CDR3 is TGTGCCACCAGTCCAGAGTTTGCGGGTGGGGTGGAGCAGTTCTTC. It translates to CATSPEFAGGVEQFF.

This clonotype was found many times. This sequence joins TRBV28 and TRBJ2-3, with TRBD1 identical over 8 bases. Germline V gives CDR1 MDHEN, CDR2 SYDVKM. The V and J ends lost 3 bases and 2 bases, in that order; junction bases with no gene match: 4. This CDR3 spans 15 amino acids. The CDR3 loop reads CASSLRQGHTDTQYF. CDR3 coding DNA: TGTGCCAGCAGTTTGCGACAGGGGCACACAGATACGCAGTATTTT.

The rearrangement links TRBV18 to TRBJ2-3, with D possibly being TRBD1 or TRBD2 (6 bases each). From germline, CDR1 is KGHSH and CDR2 LQKENI. V lost 1 base and J 4 bases, leaving 12 bases between the germline ends. The CDR3 is 15 residues long. The CDR3 protein is CASSPLQGLADTQYF. CDR3 DNA sequence: TGTGCCAGCTCACCACTACAGGGACTGGCAGATACGCAGTATTTT.